This T cell receptor (beta chain) was captured by sequencing in a study of blood T cells in healthy people across ages. Together with a sample-barcoded 5' primer, a J-beta primer mix was included in a second PCR lasting about 7 to 11 cycles. TCRdb passed the 5' RACE reads through MiXCR, listing each CDR3 protein once. The data contain under 2 million distinct CDR3 sequences, around 35% of them seen just once; the ten biggest clones take up approximately 10%. This clonotype was observed at least ten times. With 7 bases removed from V and 5 bases from J, the gap between germline ends came to 18 bases. Germline V gene sequence: CDR1 SQVTM, CDR2 ANQGSEA. The CDR3 covers 13 residues.

Sample: blood. The rearrangement uses TRBV29-1 and TRBJ2-7; no reliable D call. The sequence was collected from a woman aged 30 to 39 in good health. DNA for the CDR3: TGCAGCGCACGGAACATCCTATCAAACGAGCAGTACTTC. Translated, it gives CSARNILSNEQYF.